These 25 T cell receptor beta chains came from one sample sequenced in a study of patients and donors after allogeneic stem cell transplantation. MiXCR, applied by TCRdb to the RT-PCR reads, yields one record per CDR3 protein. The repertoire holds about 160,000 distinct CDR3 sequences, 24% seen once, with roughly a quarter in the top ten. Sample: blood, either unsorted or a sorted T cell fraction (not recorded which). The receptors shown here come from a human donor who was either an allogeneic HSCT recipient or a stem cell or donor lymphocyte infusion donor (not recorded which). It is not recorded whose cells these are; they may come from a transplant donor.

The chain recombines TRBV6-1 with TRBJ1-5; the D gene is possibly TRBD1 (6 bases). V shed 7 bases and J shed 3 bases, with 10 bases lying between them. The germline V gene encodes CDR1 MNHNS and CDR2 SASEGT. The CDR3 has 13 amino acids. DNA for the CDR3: TGTGCCAGCACTGGGACAAACAATCAGCCCCAGCATTTT. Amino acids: CASTGTNNQPQHF.

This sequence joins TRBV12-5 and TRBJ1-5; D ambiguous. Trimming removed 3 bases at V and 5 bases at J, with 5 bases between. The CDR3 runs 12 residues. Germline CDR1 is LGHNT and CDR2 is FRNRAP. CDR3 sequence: CASGFGHQPQHF. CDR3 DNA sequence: TGTGCTAGTGGTTTCGGACATCAGCCCCAGCATTTT. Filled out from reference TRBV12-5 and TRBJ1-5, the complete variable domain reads DARVTQTPRHKVTEMGQEVTMRCQPILGHNTVFWYRQTMMQGLELLAYFRNRAPLDDSGMPKDRFSAEMPDATLATLKIQPSEPRDSAVYFCASGFGHQPQHFGDGTRLSIL.

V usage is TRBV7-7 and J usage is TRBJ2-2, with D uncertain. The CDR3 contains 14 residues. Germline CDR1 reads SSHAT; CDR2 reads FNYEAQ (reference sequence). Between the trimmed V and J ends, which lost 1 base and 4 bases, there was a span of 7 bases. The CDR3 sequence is CASSLDSLTGELFF. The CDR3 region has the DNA TGTGCCAGCAGCTTAGACTCGCTCACCGGGGAGCTGTTTTTT.

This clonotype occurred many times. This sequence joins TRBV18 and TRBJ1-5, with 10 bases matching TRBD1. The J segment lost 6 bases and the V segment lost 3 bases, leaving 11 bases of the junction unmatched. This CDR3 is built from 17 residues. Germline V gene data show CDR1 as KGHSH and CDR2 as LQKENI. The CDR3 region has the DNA TGTGCCAGCTCACCTTCCACCTTGACAGGGGGCATTCAGCCCCAGCATTTT. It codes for CASSPSTLTGGIQPQHF.

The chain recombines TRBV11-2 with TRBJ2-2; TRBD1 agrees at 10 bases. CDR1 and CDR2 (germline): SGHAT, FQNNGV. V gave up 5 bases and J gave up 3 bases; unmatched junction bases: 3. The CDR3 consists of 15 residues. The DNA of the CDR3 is TGTGCCAGCAGCCCAGGACAGGGGGACACCGGGGAGCTGTTTTTT. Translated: CASSPGQGDTGELFF. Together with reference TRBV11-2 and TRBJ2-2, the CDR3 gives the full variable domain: EAGVAQSPRYKIIEKRQSVAFWCNPISGHATLYWYQQILGQGPKLLIQFQNNGVVDDSQLPKDRFSAERLKGVDSTLKIQPAKLEDSAVYLCASSPGQGDTGELFFGEGSRLTVL.

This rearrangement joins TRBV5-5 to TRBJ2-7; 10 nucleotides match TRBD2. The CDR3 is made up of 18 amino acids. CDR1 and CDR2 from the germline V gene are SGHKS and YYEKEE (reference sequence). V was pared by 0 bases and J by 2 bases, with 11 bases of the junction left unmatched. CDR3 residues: CASSLGLAGDQQTYEQYF. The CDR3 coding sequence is TGTGCCAGCAGCTTGGGGCTAGCGGGAGATCAACAGACCTACGAGCAGTACTTC. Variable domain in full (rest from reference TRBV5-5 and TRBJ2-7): DAGVTQSPTHLIKTRGQQVTLRCSPISGHKSVSWYQQVLGQGPQFIFQYYEKEERGRGNFPDRFSARQFPNYSSELNVNALLLGDSALYLCASSLGLAGDQQTYEQYFGPGTRLTVT.

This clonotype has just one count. The CDR3 loop is CASSLPKPGTGANVLTF. The CDR3 DNA sequence: TGCGCCAGCAGCCTACCGAAGCCAGGGACTGGGGCCAACGTCCTGACTTTC. V and J are TRBV5-1 and TRBJ2-6; a possible D gene is TRBD1 (5 bases). This CDR3 has 17 amino acids. Germline CDR1 reads SGHRS; CDR2 reads YFSETQ. V shed 4 bases and J shed 2 bases, with 16 bases lying between them. Full variable domain (missing parts from reference TRBV5-1 and TRBJ2-6): KAGVTQTPRYLIKTRGQQVTLSCSPISGHRSVSWYQQTPGQGLQFLFEYFSETQRNKGNFPGRFSGRQFSNSRSEMNVSTLELGDSALYLCASSLPKPGTGANVLTFGAGSRLTVL.

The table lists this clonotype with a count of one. CDR3 DNA: TGTGCCAGCAGCGTTAGGCCGGGACTAGCGGAGAATGAGCAGTTCTTC. This gives the protein CASSVRPGLAENEQFF. The chain couples TRBV7-9 to TRBJ2-1; 11 nucleotides line up with TRBD2. J lost 7 bases, V lost 5 bases, and 10 bases had no gene match. Germline V gene data show CDR1 as SEHNR and CDR2 as FQNEAQ (reference sequence). This CDR3 comprises 16 residues.

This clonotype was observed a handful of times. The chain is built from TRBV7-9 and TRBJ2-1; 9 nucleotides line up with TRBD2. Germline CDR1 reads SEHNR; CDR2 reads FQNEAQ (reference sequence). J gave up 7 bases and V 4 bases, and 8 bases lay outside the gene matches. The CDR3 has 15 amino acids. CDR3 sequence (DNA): TGTGCCAGCAGCTCGAGCGGGGGGTCGGTAAATGAGCAGTTCTTC. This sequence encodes CASSSSGGSVNEQFF.

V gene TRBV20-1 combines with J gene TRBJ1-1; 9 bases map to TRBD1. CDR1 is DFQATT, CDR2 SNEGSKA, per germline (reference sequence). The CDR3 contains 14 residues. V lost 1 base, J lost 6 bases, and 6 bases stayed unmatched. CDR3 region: CSARGLDRGPEAFF. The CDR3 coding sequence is TGCAGTGCTAGAGGCCTGGACAGGGGTCCTGAAGCTTTCTTT.

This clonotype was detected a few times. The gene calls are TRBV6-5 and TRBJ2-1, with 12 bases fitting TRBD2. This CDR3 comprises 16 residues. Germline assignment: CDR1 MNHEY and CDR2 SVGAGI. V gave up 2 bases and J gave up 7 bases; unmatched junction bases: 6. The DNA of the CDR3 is TGTGCCAGCAGTTACCCCGGACTAGCGGGGTTAAATGAGCAGTTCTTC. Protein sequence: CASSYPGLAGLNEQFF.

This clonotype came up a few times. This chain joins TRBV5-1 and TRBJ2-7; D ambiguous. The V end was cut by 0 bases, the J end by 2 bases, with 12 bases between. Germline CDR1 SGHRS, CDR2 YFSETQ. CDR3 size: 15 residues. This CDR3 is CASSLVWGRTYEQYF. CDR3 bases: TGCGCCAGCAGCTTGGTGTGGGGTCGAACCTACGAGCAGTACTTC.

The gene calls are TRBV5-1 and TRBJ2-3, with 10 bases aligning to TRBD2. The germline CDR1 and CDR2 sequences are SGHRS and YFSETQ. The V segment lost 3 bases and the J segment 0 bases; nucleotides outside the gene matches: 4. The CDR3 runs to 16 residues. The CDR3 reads CASSSTTSGSTDTQYF. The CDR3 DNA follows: TGCGCCAGCAGCTCTACGACTAGCGGGAGCACAGATACGCAGTATTTT. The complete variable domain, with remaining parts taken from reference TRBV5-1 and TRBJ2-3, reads KAGVTQTPRYLIKTRGQQVTLSCSPISGHRSVSWYQQTPGQGLQFLFEYFSETQRNKGNFPGRFSGRQFSNSRSEMNVSTLELGDSALYLCASSSTTSGSTDTQYFGPGTRLTVL.

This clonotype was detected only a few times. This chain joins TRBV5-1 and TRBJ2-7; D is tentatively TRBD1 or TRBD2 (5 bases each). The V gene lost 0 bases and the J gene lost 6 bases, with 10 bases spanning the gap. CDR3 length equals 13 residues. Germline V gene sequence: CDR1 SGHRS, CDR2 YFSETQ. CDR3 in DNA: TGCGCCAGCAGCTTGGTCAGGGCGGGCGAGCAGTACTTC. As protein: CASSLVRAGEQYF.

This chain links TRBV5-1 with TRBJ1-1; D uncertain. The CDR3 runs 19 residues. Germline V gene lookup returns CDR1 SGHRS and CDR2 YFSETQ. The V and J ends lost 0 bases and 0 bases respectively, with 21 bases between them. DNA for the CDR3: TGCGCCAGCAGCTTGGAGTGGTGGGCGGATCCCAACATGAACACTGAAGCTTTCTTT. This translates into CASSLEWWADPNMNTEAFF.

In DNA, the CDR3 is TGCGCCAGCAGCCATGACCGGGTGAACACTGAAGCTTTCTTT. Its protein is CASSHDRVNTEAFF. The chain couples TRBV4-3 to TRBJ1-1, with D uncertain. The CDR3 length is 14 residues. In germline, CDR1 is LGHNA, CDR2 YSLEER. V lost 3 bases, J lost 0 bases, and 8 bases lay in between.

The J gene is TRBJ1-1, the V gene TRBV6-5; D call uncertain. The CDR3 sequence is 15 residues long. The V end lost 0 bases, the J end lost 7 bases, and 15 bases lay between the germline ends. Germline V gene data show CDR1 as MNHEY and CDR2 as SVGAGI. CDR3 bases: TGTGCCAGCAGTTACTCGGTAGTGGGCGACTTTGAAGCTTTCTTT. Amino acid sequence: CASSYSVVGDFEAFF.

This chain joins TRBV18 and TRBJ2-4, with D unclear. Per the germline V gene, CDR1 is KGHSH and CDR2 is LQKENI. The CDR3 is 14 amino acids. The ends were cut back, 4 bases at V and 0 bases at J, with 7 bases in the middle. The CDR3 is CASSRSLAKNIQYF. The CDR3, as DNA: TGTGCCAGCTCACGAAGTTTAGCCAAAAACATTCAGTACTTC.

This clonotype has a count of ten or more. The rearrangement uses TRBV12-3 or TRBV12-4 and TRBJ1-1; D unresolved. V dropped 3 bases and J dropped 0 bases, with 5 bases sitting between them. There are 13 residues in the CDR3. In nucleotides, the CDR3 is TGTGCCAGCAGTTTTGCACTGAACACTGAAGCTTTCTTT. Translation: CASSFALNTEAFF.

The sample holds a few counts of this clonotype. This CDR3 is CASSSDLGSYNEQFF. CDR3 nucleotides: TGTGCCAGCAGCTCGGACTTGGGCTCCTACAATGAGCAGTTCTTC. V is TRBV7-8 and J is TRBJ2-1, with D possibly being TRBD2 (5 bases). Germline loops: CDR1 SGHVS, CDR2 FQNEAQ. This CDR3 comprises 15 residues. V lost 4 bases to trimming and J lost 0 bases, with 10 bases between them.

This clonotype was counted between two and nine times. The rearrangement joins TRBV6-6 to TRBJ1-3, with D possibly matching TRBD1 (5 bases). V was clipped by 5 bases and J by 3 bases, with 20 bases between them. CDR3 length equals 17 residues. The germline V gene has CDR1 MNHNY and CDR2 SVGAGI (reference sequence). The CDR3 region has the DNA TGTGCCAGCAGTCCCGGGGGGGGATGGTTCGGTGGAAACACCATATATTTT. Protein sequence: CASSPGGGWFGGNTIYF.

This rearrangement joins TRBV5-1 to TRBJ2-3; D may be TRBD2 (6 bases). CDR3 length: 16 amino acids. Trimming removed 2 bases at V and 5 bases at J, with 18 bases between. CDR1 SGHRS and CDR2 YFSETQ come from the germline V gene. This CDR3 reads CASSFSGTPVGDTQYF. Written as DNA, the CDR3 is TGCGCCAGCAGCTTTTCCGGGACTCCTGTCGGAGATACGCAGTATTTT. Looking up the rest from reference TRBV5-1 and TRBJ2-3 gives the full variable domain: KAGVTQTPRYLIKTRGQQVTLSCSPISGHRSVSWYQQTPGQGLQFLFEYFSETQRNKGNFPGRFSGRQFSNSRSEMNVSTLELGDSALYLCASSFSGTPVGDTQYFGPGTRLTVL.

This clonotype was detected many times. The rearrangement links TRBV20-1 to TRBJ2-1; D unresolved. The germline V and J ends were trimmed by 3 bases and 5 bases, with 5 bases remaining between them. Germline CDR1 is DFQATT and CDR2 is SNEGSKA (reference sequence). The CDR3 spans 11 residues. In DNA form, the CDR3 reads TGCAGTGCTAGTGATCACAATGAGCAGTTCTTC. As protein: CSASDHNEQFF.

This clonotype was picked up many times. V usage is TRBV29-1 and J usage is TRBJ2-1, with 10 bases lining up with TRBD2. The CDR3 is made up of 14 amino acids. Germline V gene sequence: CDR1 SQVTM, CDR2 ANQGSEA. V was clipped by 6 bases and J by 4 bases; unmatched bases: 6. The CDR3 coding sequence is TGCAGCGTGACGACTAGCGGGCATTACAATGAGCAGTTCTTC. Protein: CSVTTSGHYNEQFF.

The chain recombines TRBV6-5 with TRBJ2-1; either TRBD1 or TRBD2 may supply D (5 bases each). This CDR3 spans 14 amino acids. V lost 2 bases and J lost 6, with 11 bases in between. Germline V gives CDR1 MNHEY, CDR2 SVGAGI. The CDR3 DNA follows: TGTGCCAGCAGTTACGAAACGGGGCGCAATGAGCAGTTCTTC. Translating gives CASSYETGRNEQFF.